These 10 T cell receptor beta chains originate from one sample sequenced in a study of T cell responses to AZD1222 COVID-19 vaccine. The assay was immunoSEQ multiplex PCR, and TCRdb's table has in-frame clones only and misses some. There are 100,000 to 150,000 clones in the sample; roughly 90% occur only once, and 4% to 4.5% lies in the top ten. Sequenced here: peripheral blood, sampled on day 0 of AZD1222 vaccination. All receptors come from an adult in good health.

This clone was seen once. The J gene is TRBJ1-2, the V gene TRBV18, with 8 nucleotides matching TRBD1. This CDR3 spans 14 amino acids. Germline values: CDR1 KGHSH, CDR2 LQKENI. V trimming: 3 bases; J trimming: 4 bases; junction bases outside the gene matches: 4. For the CDR3, the DNA is TGTGCCAGCTCACCGCCTACAGGGGGCTATGGCTACACCTTC. It specifies CASSPPTGGYGYTF.

V gene TRBV9 combines with J gene TRBJ2-2; D may correspond to TRBD1 or TRBD2 (5 bases each). The CDR3 length is 17 residues. Germline V CDR1 and CDR2: SGDLS, YYNGEE. V lost 3 bases to trimming and J lost 3 bases, with 18 bases between them. CDR3 amino acids: CASSDPEKTADTGELFF. The CDR3 region has the DNA TGTGCCAGCAGCGACCCCGAGAAGACAGCGGACACCGGGGAGCTGTTTTTT. Together with reference TRBV9 and TRBJ2-2, the CDR3 gives the full variable domain: DSGVTQTPKHLITATGQRVTLRCSPRSGDLSVYWYQQSLDQGLQFLIQYYNGEERAKGNILERFSAQQFPDLHSELNLSSLELGDSALYFCASSDPEKTADTGELFFGEGSRLTVL.

This chain joins TRBV28 and TRBJ1-2, with D tentatively TRBD1 (6 bases). V was shortened by 4 bases and J by 5 bases, with 14 bases between the two germline ends. CDR1 and CDR2 from the germline V gene are MDHEN and SYDVKM. The length of the CDR3 is 14 residues. The CDR3 sequence: CASSSEGGTYGYTF. In DNA form, the CDR3 reads TGTGCCAGCAGTTCTGAGGGGGGAACTTATGGCTACACCTTC.

This clone was counted a single time. CDR3 amino acids: CASSLEPGPQHF. The DNA of the CDR3 is TGTGCCAGCAGCTTGGAACCGGGACCCCAGCATTTT. The gene calls are TRBV11-2 and TRBJ1-5; D uncertain. CDR1 is SGHAT and CDR2 is FQNNGV in the germline V gene. V was cut by 3 bases and J by 10 bases, with 10 bases left in between. This CDR3 contains 12 residues. The full variable domain, with the rest looked up from reference TRBV11-2 and TRBJ1-5, is EAGVAQSPRYKIIEKRQSVAFWCNPISGHATLYWYQQILGQGPKLLIQFQNNGVVDDSQLPKDRFSAERLKGVDSTLKIQPAKLEDSAVYLCASSLEPGPQHFGDGTRLSIL.

CDR3 sequence reads: CASRLYGYTF. In DNA, the CDR3 is TGTGCCAGCAGGCTATATGGCTACACCTTC. The V and J genes are TRBV2 and TRBJ1-2; D is uncertain. V was trimmed by 6 bases and J by 5 bases, leaving 4 bases between them. This CDR3 comprises 10 residues. Germline lookup yields CDR1 SNHLY and CDR2 FYNNEI.

The chain combines TRBV12-3 or TRBV12-4 with TRBJ1-2; D gene unclear. Trimming removed 6 bases at V and 7 bases at J, with 12 bases between. The CDR3 has 12 residues. The CDR3 here is CASRPYGPGYTF. CDR3 DNA: TGTGCCAGCAGACCGTACGGGCCTGGCTACACCTTC.

The chain carries TRBV7-2 and TRBJ1-3; D may be TRBD1 (6 bases). CDR1 SGHTA and CDR2 FQGNSA come from the germline V gene. Trimming took 5 bases from V and 1 from J, leaving 18 bases between them. The CDR3 runs to 17 residues. The CDR3 nucleotides are TGTGCCAGCAGCGTTGGGGGCAGGCGAGCTTCTGGAAACACCATATATTTT. Translated, it gives CASSVGGRRASGNTIYF. Supplemented by reference TRBV7-2 and TRBJ1-3, the full variable domain reads GAGVSQSPSNKVTEKGKDVELRCDPISGHTALYWYRQSLGQGLEFLIYFQGNSAPDKSGLPSDRFSAERTGGSVSTLTIQRTQQEDSAVYLCASSVGGRRASGNTIYFGEGSWLTVV.

The J gene is TRBJ2-1, the V gene TRBV9; D ambiguous. Trimming pared 0 bases from V and 0 bases from J, leaving 7 bases between. The CDR3 is made up of 15 amino acids. Germline V gives CDR1 SGDLS, CDR2 YYNGEE. CDR3 residues: CASSVALRSYNEQFF. Here the CDR3 DNA reads TGTGCCAGCAGCGTAGCCCTCCGCTCCTACAATGAGCAGTTCTTC.

This chain links TRBV27 with TRBJ2-1; TRBD1 aligns across 10 bases. The CDR3 runs to 15 residues. Germline-derived CDR1 and CDR2 are MNHEY and SMNVEV (reference sequence). V shed 7 bases and J 6 bases; nucleotides not matched to a gene: 9. The CDR3: CASIPGQGISNEQFF. CDR3 DNA: TGTGCCAGCATACCGGGACAGGGGATCTCCAATGAGCAGTTCTTC.

The chain combines TRBV27 with TRBJ1-2; 8 positions match TRBD1. The CDR3 runs 14 residues. Germline CDR1 is MNHEY and CDR2 is SMNVEV (reference sequence). V lost 6 bases, J lost 2 bases, and 5 bases stayed unmatched. The DNA of the CDR3 is TGTGCCAGCAGAGCAGGGGGCGCGAACTATGGCTACACCTTC. Its protein is CASRAGGANYGYTF.